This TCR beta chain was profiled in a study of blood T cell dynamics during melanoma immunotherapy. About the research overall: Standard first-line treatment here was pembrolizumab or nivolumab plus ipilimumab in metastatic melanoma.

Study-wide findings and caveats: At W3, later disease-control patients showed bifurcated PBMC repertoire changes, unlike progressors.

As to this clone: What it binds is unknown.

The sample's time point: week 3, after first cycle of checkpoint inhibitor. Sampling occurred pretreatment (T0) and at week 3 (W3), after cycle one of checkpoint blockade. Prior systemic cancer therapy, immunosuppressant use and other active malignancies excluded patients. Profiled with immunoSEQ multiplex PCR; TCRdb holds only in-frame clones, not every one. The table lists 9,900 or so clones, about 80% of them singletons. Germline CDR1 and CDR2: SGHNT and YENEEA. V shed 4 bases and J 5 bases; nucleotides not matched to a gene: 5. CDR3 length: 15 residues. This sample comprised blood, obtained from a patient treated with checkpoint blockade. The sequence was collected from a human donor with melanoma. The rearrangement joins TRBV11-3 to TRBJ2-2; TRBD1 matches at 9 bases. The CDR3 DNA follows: TGTGCCAGCAGCTCCGGGACAGGGAGGACCGGGGAGCTGTTTTTT. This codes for CASSSGTGRTGELFF.